This is a list of T cell receptor beta chains from one sample in a study of blood T cells in healthy people across ages. TCRdb re-called the 5' RACE reads with MiXCR, one entry per CDR3 protein. Among about 970,000 distinct CDR3 sequences listed, roughly 51% were seen once. The sequenced material came from blood. The receptors derive from a woman aged 55 to 70 in good health. CDR3s include the opening cysteine and the closing phenylalanine or tryptophan. The D gene is left open where the match is weak. Some rows have no size entry. The others give once, few or many, or a class for an expanded clone.

TRBJ2-7 few TRBV3-1 TRBD2 CASSQGGRATEQYF TGTGCCAGCAGCCAAGGTGGGAGGGCCACCGAGCAGTACTTC
TRBJ2-5 . TRBV20-1 . CSARVGAQYF TGCAGTGCTAGAGTAGGGGCCCAGTACTTC
TRBJ2-5 . TRBV7-2 TRBD2 CASSLMLAGGQETQYF TGTGCCAGCAGCTTAATGCTAGCGGGAGGGCAAGAGACCCAGTACTTC
TRBJ2-7 many TRBV28 . CASRWALTYEQYF TGTGCCAGCAGATGGGCCCTAACCTACGAGCAGTACTTC
TRBJ2-2 few TRBV11-2 . CASTRDITGELFF TGTGCCAGCACCAGGGACATCACCGGGGAGCTGTTTTTT
TRBJ2-5 . TRBV3-1 TRBD2 CASSQIGLAGFNEQYF TGTGCCAGCAGCCAAATCGGACTAGCGGGGTTCAATGAGCAGTACTTC
TRBJ1-1 . TRBV29-1 . CSAYIGSTEAFF TGCAGCGCTTACATAGGGTCCACTGAAGCTTTCTTT
TRBJ2-7 . TRBV2 . CASGEGYSGEQYF TGTGCCAGCGGAGAGGGCTACTCGGGCGAGCAGTACTTC
TRBJ1-2 . TRBV5-1 TRBD1 CASSLEATGTGNNYGYTF TGCGCCAGCAGCTTGGAAGCGACTGGGACAGGAAATAACTATGGCTACACCTTC
TRBJ2-5 . TRBV18 . CASSPRLETQYF TGTGCCAGCTCACCACGGTTGGAGACCCAGTACTTC
TRBJ2-1 . TRBV25-1 . CASTSRGFEQFF TGTGCCAGCACTTCAAGGGGGTTTGAGCAGTTCTTC
TRBJ2-5 . TRBV7-9 . CASSPYGVSQYF TGTGCCAGCTCCCCCTACGGGGTCTCCCAGTACTTC
TRBJ2-3 . TRBV7-9 TRBD1 CASSLGTGGLDTDTQYF TGTGCCAGCAGCTTAGGGACAGGGGGCTTGGACACAGATACGCAGTATTTT
TRBJ2-7 few TRBV2 TRBD2 CATGGRPLTYEQYF TGTGCCACCGGCGGGAGACCTCTGACCTACGAGCAGTACTTC
TRBJ2-3 many TRBV5-1 . CASSLDRGRTDTQYF TGTGCCAGCAGCTTAGACCGGGGACGCACAGATACGCAGTATTTT
TRBJ2-7 few TRBV6-6 TRBD2 CASSRPSGSSYEQYF TGTGCCAGCAGCCGCCCTAGCGGGAGCTCCTACGAGCAGTACTTC
TRBJ2-7 . TRBV29-1 TRBD2 CSVRGLAGDVQYF TGCAGCGTTAGGGGGCTAGCGGGAGACGTGCAGTACTTC
TRBJ2-6 . TRBV7-2 . CASSPSSSGANVLTF TGTGCCAGCAGCCCTTCTAGCTCTGGGGCCAACGTCCTGACTTTC
TRBJ2-1 . TRBV10-3 . CAISEQGSDEQFF TGTGCCATCAGTGAACAGGGATCGGATGAGCAGTTCTTC
TRBJ2-3 . TRBV9 . CASSVVSESDTQYF TGTGCCAGCAGCGTTGTATCAGAATCAGATACGCAGTATTTT
TRBJ1-5 . TRBV20-1 . CSARDVGTYQPQHF TGCAGTGCTAGAGATGTGGGCACTTATCAGCCCCAGCATTTT
TRBJ2-7 . TRBV5-6 . CASTGLRDYEQYF TGTGCCAGCACCGGGTTGCGGGACTACGAGCAGTACTTC
TRBJ1-2 . TRBV30 . CAWSPLGRLNYGYTF TGTGCCTGGAGTCCGCTTGGACGGCTAAACTATGGCTACACCTTC
TRBJ2-7 . TRBV7-9 . CASSSPGPKGEQYF TGTGCCAGCAGCTCACCGGGTCCAAAAGGCGAGCAGTACTTC
TRBJ2-7 few TRBV6-2/TRBV6-3 . CASSYRVTSHSYEQYF TGTGCCAGCAGTTACAGAGTTACTAGCCATTCCTACGAGCAGTACTTC
TRBJ2-7 . TRBV20-1 TRBD2 CSARGATSGRSYEQYF TGCAGTGCTAGAGGCGCGACTAGCGGACGCTCTTACGAGCAGTACTTC
TRBJ2-1 . TRBV7-3 TRBD2 CASSSAGANNEQFF TGTGCCAGCAGCTCAGCGGGAGCCAACAATGAGCAGTTCTTC
TRBJ2-3 . TRBV10-3 TRBD1 CAIKGDRGPDTQYF TGTGCCATCAAGGGGGACAGGGGCCCGGATACGCAGTATTTT
TRBJ1-2 . TRBV5-6 . CASSLSVPSYYGYTF TGTGCCAGCAGCTTGTCCGTTCCCTCTTACTATGGCTACACCTTC
TRBJ2-1 . TRBV11-1 . CASSSTLSRRPHNEQFF TGTGCCAGCAGCTCGACCCTATCGCGACGGCCCCACAATGAGCAGTTCTTT
TRBJ2-1 few TRBV21-1 . CASSKVSTSGSWGLYNEQFF TGTGCCAGCAGCAAAGTTTCGACTAGCGGGAGTTGGGGCCTCTACAATGAGCAGTTCTTC
TRBJ2-3 . TRBV6-6 . CASSYRVVTGDDTQYF TGTGCCAGCAGCTACCGGGTAGTCACTGGGGATGATACGCAGTATTTT
TRBJ1-4 few TRBV9 . CASSGRTFGLFF TGTGCCAGCAGCGGACGGACGTTCGGACTGTTTTTT
TRBJ2-7 many TRBV29-1 TRBD2 CSVASGNYEQYF TGCAGCGTTGCTAGCGGGAACTACGAGCAGTACTTC
TRBJ2-7 . TRBV6-6 . CAGAPQGGGYEQYF TGTGCCGGAGCCCCTCAGGGTGGGGGCTACGAGCAGTACTTC
TRBJ2-5 . TRBV29-1 . CSVGAFQETQYF TGCAGCGTCGGGGCCTTCCAAGAGACCCAGTACTTC
TRBJ2-5 . TRBV6-1 . CASSAFGQIKETQYF TGTGCCAGCAGTGCTTTTGGACAGATAAAAGAGACCCAGTACTTC
TRBJ2-7 . TRBV7-9 . CASSLMGRNSYEQYF TGTGCCAGCAGCTTAATGGGCCGAAACTCCTACGAGCAGTACTTC
TRBJ1-6 . TRBV14 . CASSRGAGISPLHF TGTGCCAGCAGCCGCGGGGCAGGGATTTCACCCCTCCACTTT
TRBJ2-7 few TRBV7-2 . CASSLAGGTGASYEQYF TGTGCCAGCAGCTTAGCGGGGGGAACAGGGGCCTCCTACGAGCAGTACTTC
TRBJ1-2 few TRBV5-5 . CATSTFLRIVDGYTF TGTGCCACTTCGACGTTCCTCCGGATCGTTGATGGCTACACCTTC
TRBJ2-5 few TRBV7-2 TRBD2 CASRLAGGGGQETQYF TGTGCCAGCCGACTAGCGGGAGGAGGAGGCCAAGAGACCCAGTACTTC
TRBJ2-5 . TRBV12-3/TRBV12-4 TRBD1 CASSFGGTGLETQYF TGTGCCAGCAGTTTCGGCGGGACAGGGCTTGAGACCCAGTACTTC
TRBJ2-7 . TRBV18 TRBD2 CASSPGRGTYEQYF TGTGCCAGCTCCCCCGGGAGGGGCACCTACGAGCAGTACTTC
TRBJ2-7 . TRBV4-2 . CASSQTEAHYEQYF TGTGCCAGCAGCCAAACGGAAGCCCACTACGAGCAGTACTTC
TRBJ1-2 . TRBV9 . CASSVAPGSDYGYTF TGTGCCAGCAGCGTAGCTCCGGGGAGTGACTATGGCTACACCTTC
TRBJ2-1 few TRBV5-1 . CASSVGTYNEQFF TGTGCCAGCAGTGTTGGTACCTACAATGAGCAGTTCTTC
TRBJ1-1 . TRBV6-5 . CASRVGTVNTEAFF TGTGCCAGCAGAGTGGGAACGGTGAACACTGAAGCTTTCTTT
TRBJ1-5 . TRBV4-3 . CASSLEHRDGQPQHF TGCGCCAGCAGCCTCGAACACAGGGACGGTCAGCCCCAGCATTTT
TRBJ2-7 . TRBV20-1 TRBD1 CSANRMTGLSYEQYF TGCAGTGCTAATCGGATGACAGGGCTCTCCTACGAGCAGTACTTC
TRBJ1-1 . TRBV7-9 TRBD1 CASSVTLLGQGARTEAFF TGTGCCAGCAGCGTGACCCTATTGGGACAGGGGGCGAGGACTGAAGCTTTCTTT
TRBJ1-2 . TRBV12-3/TRBV12-4 TRBD1 CASRYTYRGSYGYTF TGTGCCAGCAGATATACTTACAGGGGATCCTATGGCTACACCTTC